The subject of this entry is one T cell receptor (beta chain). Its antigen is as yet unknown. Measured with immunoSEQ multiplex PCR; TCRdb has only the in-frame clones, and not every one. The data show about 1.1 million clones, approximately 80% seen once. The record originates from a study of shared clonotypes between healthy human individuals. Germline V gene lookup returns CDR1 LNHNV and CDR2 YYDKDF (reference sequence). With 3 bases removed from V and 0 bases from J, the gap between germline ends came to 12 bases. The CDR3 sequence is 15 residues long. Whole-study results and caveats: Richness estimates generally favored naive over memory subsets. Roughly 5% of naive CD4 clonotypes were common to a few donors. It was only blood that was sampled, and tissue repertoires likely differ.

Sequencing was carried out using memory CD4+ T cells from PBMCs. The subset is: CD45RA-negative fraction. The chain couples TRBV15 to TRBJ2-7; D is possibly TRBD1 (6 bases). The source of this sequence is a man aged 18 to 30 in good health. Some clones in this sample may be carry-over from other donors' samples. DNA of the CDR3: TGTGCCACCAGCAGTCACCAGACAGGCTCCTACGAGCAGTACTTC. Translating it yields CATSSHQTGSYEQYF.